This TCR beta chain originates from a study of beta chain features in type 1 diabetes. The germline V gene encodes CDR1 GTSNPN and CDR2 SVGIG (reference sequence). V lost 5 bases, J lost 7 bases, and 18 bases lay in between. The CDR3 totals 13 residues. This clone occurred a few times. No antigen is known for it. Whole-study findings and limits: TCRB CDR3s from Type 1 diabetes patients were moderately but significantly shorter in all four CD4+ subsets. In comparison with healthy donors, patients had naive, central memory and Treg TCRB repertoires that appeared more similar. Any HLA type influence on TCRB rearrangement was left unresolved here.

The authors reverse transcribed all of the isolated RNA, so sequencing captured expressed TCRB transcripts. TCRdb's copy holds only in-frame clones and misses some; the assay was immunoSEQ multiplex PCR. The data contain a few hundred thousand clones, roughly 15% of them seen just once; the ten biggest clones take up 0.015% to 0.019%. A heparinised blood draw that averaged about 120 mL was obtained once from each donor. Purity of each sorted population was above 95%. The sequenced sample consisted of naive CD4+ T cells from blood. This receptor was identified in a young man with type 1 diabetes. This chain connects TRBV30 to TRBJ2-7, with a tentative D call TRBD1 (6 bases). In nucleotides, the CDR3 is TGTGCCTGGGGGCGGAAACAGGGTCCGGAGCAGTACTTC. Translation: CAWGRKQGPEQYF.